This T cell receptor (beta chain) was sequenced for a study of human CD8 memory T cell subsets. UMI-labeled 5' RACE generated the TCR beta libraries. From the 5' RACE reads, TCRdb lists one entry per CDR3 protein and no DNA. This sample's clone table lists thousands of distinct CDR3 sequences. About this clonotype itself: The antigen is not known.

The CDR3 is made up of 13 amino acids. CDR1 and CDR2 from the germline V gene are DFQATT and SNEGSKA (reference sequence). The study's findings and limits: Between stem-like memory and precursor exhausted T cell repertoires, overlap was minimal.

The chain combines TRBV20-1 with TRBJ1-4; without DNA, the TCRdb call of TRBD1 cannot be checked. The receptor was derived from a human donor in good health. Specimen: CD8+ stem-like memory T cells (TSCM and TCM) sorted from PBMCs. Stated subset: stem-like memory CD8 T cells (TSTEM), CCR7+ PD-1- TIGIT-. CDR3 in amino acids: CSARRGEVEKLFF.